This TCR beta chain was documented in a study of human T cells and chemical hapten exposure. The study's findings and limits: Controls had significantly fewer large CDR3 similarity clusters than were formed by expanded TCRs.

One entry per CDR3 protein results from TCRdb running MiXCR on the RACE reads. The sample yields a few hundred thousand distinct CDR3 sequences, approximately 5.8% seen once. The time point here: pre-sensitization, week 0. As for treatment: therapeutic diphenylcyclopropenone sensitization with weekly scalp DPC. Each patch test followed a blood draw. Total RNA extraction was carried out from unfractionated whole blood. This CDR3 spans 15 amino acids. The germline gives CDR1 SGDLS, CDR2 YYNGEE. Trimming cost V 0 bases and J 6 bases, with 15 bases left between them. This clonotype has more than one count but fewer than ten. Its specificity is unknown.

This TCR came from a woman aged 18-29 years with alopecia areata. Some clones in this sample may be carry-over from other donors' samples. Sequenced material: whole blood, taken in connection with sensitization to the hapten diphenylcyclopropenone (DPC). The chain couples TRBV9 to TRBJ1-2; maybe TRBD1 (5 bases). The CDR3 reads CASSVDPQQGNGYTF. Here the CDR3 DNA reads TGTGCCAGCAGCGTAGACCCCCAGCAGGGAAATGGCTACACCTTC.